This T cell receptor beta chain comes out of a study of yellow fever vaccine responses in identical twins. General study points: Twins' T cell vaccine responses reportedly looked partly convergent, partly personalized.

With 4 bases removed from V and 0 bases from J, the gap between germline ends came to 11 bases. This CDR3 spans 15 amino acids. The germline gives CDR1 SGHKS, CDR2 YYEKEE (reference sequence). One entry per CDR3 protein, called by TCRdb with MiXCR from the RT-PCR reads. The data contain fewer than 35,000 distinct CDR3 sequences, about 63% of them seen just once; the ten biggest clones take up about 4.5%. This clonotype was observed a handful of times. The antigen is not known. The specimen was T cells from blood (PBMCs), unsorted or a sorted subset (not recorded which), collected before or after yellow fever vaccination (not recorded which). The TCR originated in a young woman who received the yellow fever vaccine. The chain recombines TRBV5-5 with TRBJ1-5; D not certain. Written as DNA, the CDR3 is TGTGCCAGCAGCCCTGCCACTCTTAGCAATCAGCCCCAGCATTTT. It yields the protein CASSPATLSNQPQHF.